This TCR beta chain appears in the sequencing data of a study of blood T cell repertoires in COVID-19. Overall study context: Sites across the United States, Italy and Spain contributed samples from acute and convalescent COVID-19. The analysed material was cDNA or gDNA that came from T cells, B-cell-depleted T cells, or PBMCs.

The CDR3 runs 13 residues. Germline CDR1 is SGHNT and CDR2 is YYREEE (reference sequence). Trimming shortened V by 0 bases and J by 7 bases, and 11 bases separated the two germline ends. Per the original methods: Reference gene primer amplification yielded estimated nucleated cell counts. Measured with immunoSEQ multiplex PCR; TCRdb has only the in-frame clones, and not every one. The V and J calls and clone size are taken from that table; D and trimming were inferred from the DNA. The sample comprises around 91,000 clones, around 84% of which are singletons, and roughly 40% rests with the top ten. V and J are TRBV5-4 and TRBJ2-7; possibly TRBD2 for D (6 bases). Sequencing used peripheral blood. This clonotype was obtained from an elderly man with acute or convalescent COVID-19. CDR3 DNA sequence: TGTGCCAGCAGCTTGGTGGCCGCGGGGGAGCAGTACTTC. It yields the protein CASSLVAAGEQYF.